This entry lists 10 T cell receptor beta chains sequenced from one sample in a study of control samples from healthy donors and cancer patients (dated by TCRdb to 2018 to 2020). To prepare the library, the immunoSEQ multiplex PCR assay was applied. Imported from immuneACCESS, the table was reduced by TCRdb to in-frame sequences with V and J called. These copies leave out some clones; in studies compared against another copy, an unresolved V gene accounts for under half, and the cause of the remainder is not known. This sample has 75,000 to 95,000 clones in its table, and about 81% of those were observed once. Jointly, the top ten make up approximately 38% of the sample. Sequenced input: PBMCs. These receptors were taken from a man in his sixties or seventies with lung cancer.

The chain links TRBV7-3 to TRBJ1-2; tentative D call: TRBD1 (5 bases). Per germline, CDR1 SGHTA and CDR2 FQGTGA. V lost 5 bases, J lost 2 bases, and 9 bases lay in between. The length of the CDR3 is 13 residues. CDR3 sequence (DNA): TGTGCCAGCAGCCCTCGGGGCAACTATGGCTACACCTTC. This translates into CASSPRGNYGYTF.

The chain uses TRBV3-1 (or the pseudogene TRBV3-2) and TRBJ1-3; no definite D call. The CDR3 extends over 17 amino acids. Trimming cost V 1 base and J 0 bases, with 13 bases left between them. Germline V gene sequence: CDR1 LGHDT, CDR2 YNNKEL (reference sequence). CDR3 bases: TGTGCCAGCAGCCAAGGGATCCCGAAGCTCTCTGGAAACACCATATATTTT. Translated, it gives CASSQGIPKLSGNTIYF.

The rearrangement links TRBV30 to TRBJ2-7; D tentatively reads TRBD1 or TRBD2 (6 bases each). The CDR3 length is 12 residues. CDR1 is GTSNPN, CDR2 SVGIG, per germline (reference sequence). Trimming stripped 2 bases from V and 7 bases from J, with 12 bases between. This CDR3 reads CAWSLGGREQYF. CDR3 DNA sequence: TGTGCCTGGAGTTTAGGGGGGCGTGAGCAGTACTTC. Combining the CDR3 with reference TRBV30 and TRBJ2-7 gives the whole variable domain SQTIHQWPATLVQPVGSPLSLECTVEGTSNPNLYWYRQAAGRGLQLLFYSVGIGQISSEVPQNLSASRPQDRQFILSSKKLLLSDSGFYLCAWSLGGREQYFGPGTRLTVT.

On this clone: The sample contains more than one DNA sequence encoding this CDR3. The chain has TRBV27 and TRBJ1-3, with D possibly matching TRBD1 (6 bases). This CDR3 is built from 13 residues. V was cut by 5 bases and J by 4 bases, with 9 bases left in between. Germline assignment: CDR1 MNHEY and CDR2 SMNVEV (reference sequence). This chain's CDR3 is CASSRGGGNTIYF. In DNA form, the CDR3 reads TGTGCCAGCAGTCGAGGGGGAGGAAACACCATATATTTT.

This chain uses TRBV2 with TRBJ2-7, with D possibly matching TRBD1 (5 bases). The V and J ends lost 6 bases and 3 bases respectively, with 15 bases between them. CDR1 is SNHLY, CDR2 FYNNEI, per germline. This CDR3 is 14 amino acids long. CDR3 region: CASSRVQSYYEQYF. The CDR3 coding sequence is TGTGCCAGCAGCAGGGTGCAGTCCTACTACGAGCAGTACTTC.

The chain joins TRBV5-1 to TRBJ2-1, with 11 positions matching TRBD2. The germline gives CDR1 SGHRS, CDR2 YFSETQ. This CDR3 comprises 15 residues. J was trimmed by 8 bases and V by 4 bases; bases with no gene match: 8. Here the CDR3 DNA reads TGCGCCAGCAGCGAAGGGACTAGCGGTTGGGATGAGCAGTTCTTC. Its translation: CASSEGTSGWDEQFF.

Comments on this clone: The sample carries other DNA sequences with the same CDR3. This chain joins TRBV19 and TRBJ2-2, with 7 nucleotides matching TRBD2. J gave up 8 bases and V 7 bases, and 10 bases lay outside the gene matches. CDR3 size: 14 residues. CDR1 is LNHDA and CDR2 is SQIVND in the germline V gene (reference sequence). The chain's CDR3 is CASTGLAGVGELFF. In DNA, the CDR3 is TGTGCCAGTACCGGACTCGCGGGGGTGGGGGAGCTGTTTTTT.

The gene calls are TRBV27 and TRBJ1-5; D gene unclear. CDR3 size: 15 residues. Germline loops: CDR1 MNHEY, CDR2 SMNVEV (reference sequence). Trimming shortened V by 3 bases and J by 0 bases, and 9 bases separated the two germline ends. CDR3 sequence (DNA): TGTGCCAGCAGTTTGTGGCGGAGTAGCAATCAGCCCCAGCATTTT. Translation: CASSLWRSSNQPQHF.

The chain employs TRBV5-1 and TRBJ2-3, with D unclear. The V end lost 0 bases, the J end lost 6 bases, and 11 bases lay between the germline ends. Per germline, CDR1 SGHRS and CDR2 YFSETQ. This CDR3 contains 14 residues. The CDR3 is CASSLARPPDTQYF. The CDR3 DNA is TGCGCCAGCAGCTTGGCAAGACCCCCGGATACGCAGTATTTT. Variable domain in full (rest from reference TRBV5-1 and TRBJ2-3): KAGVTQTPRYLIKTRGQQVTLSCSPISGHRSVSWYQQTPGQGLQFLFEYFSETQRNKGNFPGRFSGRQFSNSRSEMNVSTLELGDSALYLCASSLARPPDTQYFGPGTRLTVL.

The genes are TRBV5-1 and TRBJ1-5, with TRBD1 matching over 8 bases. V dropped 0 bases and J dropped 3; count of bases not matched to a gene: 5. CDR1 and CDR2 from the germline V gene are SGHRS and YFSETQ. The length of the CDR3 is 16 residues. CDR3 coding DNA: TGCGCCAGCAGCTTGGACGCCAGGGGGCCCAATCAGCCCCAGCATTTT. Its translation: CASSLDARGPNQPQHF.